These T cell receptor beta chains were read from a single sample in a study of blood T cell repertoires in COVID-19. Generated by immunoSEQ multiplex PCR, the TCRdb table keeps only in-frame clones and is missing some. The sample gives some 60,000 clones, 75% to 95% of which show up once; about 2.1% is in the top ten. Sequencing was carried out using peripheral blood. These receptors originate from a man between 60 and 70 years old with acute or convalescent COVID-19. Both conserved end residues are part of each CDR3. Clone size is shown for a subset of rows, as once, few, many or a class of expanded clone.

v_gene: TRBV12-5; j_gene: TRBJ2-3; abundance: NA; CDR3aa: CASGLVRRAVLSTDTQYF
v_gene: TRBV5-1; j_gene: TRBJ2-1; abundance: NA; CDR3aa: CASSFDRNNEQFF
v_gene: TRBV28; j_gene: TRBJ1-1; abundance: NA; CDR3aa: CASSPLYTEAFF
v_gene: TRBV30; j_gene: TRBJ1-1; abundance: NA; CDR3aa: CAWDGTAINTEAFF
v_gene: TRBV7-2; j_gene: TRBJ2-3; abundance: NA; CDR3aa: CASSPQAGATDTQYF
v_gene: TRBV19; j_gene: TRBJ1-1; abundance: NA; CDR3aa: CASSIKPLNTEAFF
v_gene: TRBV9; j_gene: TRBJ2-1; abundance: few; CDR3aa: CASSVGTGSHNEQFF
v_gene: TRBV19; j_gene: TRBJ1-1; abundance: once; CDR3aa: CASSIDHPAGLAEAFF
v_gene: TRBV6-1; j_gene: TRBJ2-1; abundance: NA; CDR3aa: CASSDRRGSNEQFF
v_gene: TRBV6-7; j_gene: TRBJ2-5; abundance: NA; CDR3aa: CASSYSGSRGRVTQYF
v_gene: TRBV4-1; j_gene: TRBJ1-3; abundance: NA; CDR3aa: CASSQAATGQGAGNTIYF
v_gene: TRBV11-3; j_gene: TRBJ2-5; abundance: NA; CDR3aa: CASSVIQGPQETQYF
v_gene: TRBV5-5; j_gene: TRBJ2-1; abundance: NA; CDR3aa: CASSLEVAREQFF
v_gene: TRBV30; j_gene: TRBJ1-2; abundance: NA; CDR3aa: CASNRDRPYGYTF
v_gene: TRBV28; j_gene: TRBJ2-1; abundance: NA; CDR3aa: CASSKAGRWYNEQFF
v_gene: TRBV5-1; j_gene: TRBJ1-5; abundance: NA; CDR3aa: CASSLEGADQPQHF
v_gene: TRBV11-3; j_gene: TRBJ2-1; abundance: NA; CDR3aa: CASSPTVNEQFF
v_gene: TRBV5-4; j_gene: TRBJ1-3; abundance: NA; CDR3aa: CASSFTGSGNTIYF
v_gene: TRBV28; j_gene: TRBJ2-1; abundance: once; CDR3aa: CASSTSGTSSYNEQFF
v_gene: TRBV7-6; j_gene: TRBJ1-6; abundance: NA; CDR3aa: CASSQSSGGGNSPLHF
v_gene: TRBV7-9; j_gene: TRBJ2-5; abundance: NA; CDR3aa: CASSTPDRGIETQYF
v_gene: TRBV7-3; j_gene: TRBJ2-1; abundance: NA; CDR3aa: CASSKSLGQGEGEQFF
v_gene: TRBV27; j_gene: TRBJ2-7; abundance: NA; CDR3aa: CASSLTSGPYEQYF
v_gene: TRBV29-1; j_gene: TRBJ2-5; abundance: NA; CDR3aa: CSVEGQGAKTQYF
v_gene: TRBV4-3; j_gene: TRBJ2-3; abundance: NA; CDR3aa: CASSRGGPSTDTQYF
v_gene: TRBV7-3; j_gene: TRBJ2-5; abundance: NA; CDR3aa: CASATGVQETQYF
v_gene: TRBV19; j_gene: TRBJ2-7; abundance: NA; CDR3aa: CASSIKGEPTYEQYF
v_gene: TRBV7-2; j_gene: TRBJ2-1; abundance: NA; CDR3aa: CASSPGLADNEQFF
v_gene: TRBV7-2; j_gene: TRBJ2-1; abundance: NA; CDR3aa: CASRSTSSPYNEQFF
v_gene: TRBV18; j_gene: TRBJ2-7; abundance: NA; CDR3aa: CASSSSRGYEQYF
v_gene: TRBV3-1/TRBV3-2; j_gene: TRBJ2-3; abundance: NA; CDR3aa: CASSITSGDTQYF
v_gene: TRBV19; j_gene: TRBJ2-4; abundance: once; CDR3aa: CASSVIASGRAAESKNIQYF
v_gene: TRBV3-1/TRBV3-2; j_gene: TRBJ2-7; abundance: NA; CDR3aa: CASSPRTHTYEQYF
v_gene: TRBV3-1/TRBV3-2; j_gene: TRBJ2-2; abundance: NA; CDR3aa: CASSPRLAGGVGELFF
v_gene: TRBV18; j_gene: TRBJ2-1; abundance: once; CDR3aa: CASSPESGRPSGNEQFF
v_gene: TRBV10-3; j_gene: TRBJ1-1; abundance: NA; CDR3aa: CASTVSLQGNTEAFF
v_gene: TRBV30; j_gene: TRBJ1-4; abundance: NA; CDR3aa: CATAGWEPTNEKLFF
v_gene: TRBV5-8; j_gene: TRBJ2-3; abundance: NA; CDR3aa: CASPQLAGGPVHTDTQYF
v_gene: TRBV2; j_gene: TRBJ1-1; abundance: NA; CDR3aa: CARGGREASTEAFF
v_gene: TRBV28; j_gene: TRBJ1-5; abundance: NA; CDR3aa: CASSRPRLQGAVNQPQHF
v_gene: TRBV28; j_gene: TRBJ2-3; abundance: NA; CDR3aa: CASRLAGDTDTQYF
v_gene: TRBV10-3; j_gene: TRBJ1-6; abundance: NA; CDR3aa: CAISELGQGNSPLHF